This T cell receptor beta chain derives from a study of cytomegalovirus exposure and HLA in healthy donors. This CDR3 has 16 residues. Germline V gene lookup returns CDR1 SNHLY and CDR2 FYNNEI. V dropped 2 bases and J dropped 9; count of bases not matched to a gene: 8. To note about this clone: Its antigen is undetermined.

Study conclusions and caveats: Most subjects' HLA-A and HLA-B alleles were reportedly predicted from TCR beta sequences.

PCR primers comprised 60 Vbeta and 13 Jbeta primers. The data were produced by immunoSEQ multiplex PCR, yet TCRdb's version contains in-frame clones alone and is incomplete. This sample has approximately 170,000 clones; approximately 79% occur once, and the top ten carry about 2.2%. The V call is TRBV2, the J call TRBJ1-6; 9 nucleotides align to TRBD1. This clonotype was obtained from a male donor in good health and CMV-seronegative. Sequenced sample: PBMCs. As DNA, the CDR3 is TGTGCCAGCAGTGAAATGGGGGGACAGGGTCTTTCACCCCTCCACTTT. Translated, it gives CASSEMGGQGLSPLHF.